This T cell receptor (beta chain) is drawn from a study of post-analysis software for immune sequencing data. Across the whole study: Disease trajectories encompassed relapsing-remitting, secondary progressive and progressive-relapsing multiple sclerosis.

Study-level points and caveats: F measure grouped same-batch samples tightly together. There were several TRBV segments more frequent in patients than controls, and TRBV5-6, TRBV5-1 and TRBV20-1 were among them. When compared against controls, multiple sclerosis patients showed significantly lower normalized Chao1 diversity.

The table lists this clonotype with a few counts. Its target is unknown. V shed 4 bases and J shed 6 bases, with 14 bases lying between them. CDR1 and CDR2 from the germline V gene are SGHRS and YFSETQ. The CDR3 has 14 amino acids. Sequencing libraries made from TCR beta cDNA carried unique molecular identifiers. With about 0.9 to 11 million T cells as the source, 400,000 to 550,000 cDNA molecules resulted. TCRdb reanalysed the PCR reads using MiXCR and keeps one entry per CDR3 protein. The table shows around 770,000 distinct CDR3 sequences, with 46% occurring only once. The chain recombines TRBV5-1 with TRBJ1-5; D possibly corresponds to TRBD1 (6 bases). Sequencing used blood. This receptor was taken from a girl aged 10-17 years with multiple sclerosis. DNA for the CDR3: TGCGCCAGCAGCCCGACCCAGGGGTCTCAGCCCCAGCATTTT. It encodes CASSPTQGSQPQHF.